One and the same sample provided the 17 T cell receptor beta chains below, sequenced in a study of cytomegalovirus exposure and HLA in healthy donors. In the PCR, 60 Vbeta and 13 Jbeta primers were used. Assay: immunoSEQ multiplex PCR; the TCRdb copy retains only in-frame clones and omits some. The data hold more than 100,000 clones, with roughly 69% observed a single time. The sample was PBMCs. The origin of the receptors is a woman in her thirties or forties in good health and CMV-seropositive.

The V and J genes are TRBV5-6 and TRBJ1-5; possibly TRBD1 for D (6 bases). This CDR3 region has 14 residues. Germline V lookup: CDR1 SGHDT, CDR2 YYEEEE. Trimming cost V 2 bases and J 8 bases, with 14 bases left between them. The CDR3 DNA follows: TGTGCCAGCAGCTTCGGACAGCTACGGGAGCCCCAGCATTTT. Protein: CASSFGQLREPQHF.

J is TRBJ1-4 and V is TRBV2; a weak D match, TRBD1 (5 bases). The CDR3 spans 12 residues. Germline V CDR1 and CDR2: SNHLY, FYNNEI. Trimming pared 10 bases from V and 0 bases from J, leaving 6 bases between. The CDR3 region has the DNA TGTGCCACGACAGCAACTAATGAAAAACTGTTTTTT. It yields the protein CATTATNEKLFF.

To note about this clone: In this CDR3 the conserved last residue, phenylalanine or tryptophan, is missing, so a read error is likely. The DNA is omitted, as the CDR3 cannot be located on it reliably, and the CDR3 follows TCRdb's listing. V usage is TRBV18 and J usage is TRBJ1-1. Ends included, the CDR3 has 9 residues. The germline V gene has CDR1 KGHSH and CDR2 LQKENI. The CDR3 reads CASSPLVAI.

This clone was counted between two and nine times. Other nucleotide sequences from this sample produce the same CDR3. The chain uses TRBV5-1 and TRBJ2-3, with 7 bases matching TRBD2. The germline gives CDR1 SGHRS, CDR2 YFSETQ. The CDR3 consists of 15 residues. Losses at the gene ends were 1 base for V and 0 bases for J; bases not matched to a gene: 2. For the CDR3, the DNA is TGCGCCAGCAGCTTGAGCGGGGTGAGCACAGATACGCAGTATTTT. Protein product: CASSLSGVSTDTQYF.

This clone showed up just a few times. This chain links TRBV6-5 with TRBJ1-2; D remains ambiguous. The CDR3 sequence is 13 residues long. V lost 2 bases and J 8 bases, leaving 12 bases between the germline ends. Germline loops: CDR1 MNHEY, CDR2 SVGAGI. The CDR3 loop is CASSYVPGGGYTF. The CDR3 DNA sequence: TGTGCCAGCAGTTACGTCCCGGGCGGGGGCTACACCTTC.

V is TRBV10-3 and J is TRBJ1-2, with 7 nucleotides matching TRBD1. With 0 bases clipped from V and 8 bases from J, the junction kept 12 bases outside the gene matches. From germline, CDR1 is ENHRY and CDR2 SYGVKD. This CDR3 region has 16 residues. The chain's CDR3 is CAISESNPGTASGYTF. The CDR3 nucleotides read TGTGCCATCAGTGAGTCCAACCCCGGGACAGCGTCCGGCTACACCTTC.

This clone was seen more than once but under ten times. The chain couples TRBV5-1 to TRBJ2-7, with TRBD1 as a possible D gene (7 bases). The CDR3 extends over 15 amino acids. Germline V lookup: CDR1 SGHRS, CDR2 YFSETQ. The germline V and J ends were trimmed by 0 bases and 7 bases, with 17 bases remaining between them. The CDR3 bases are TGCGCCAGCAGCTTGGCGGCAGGGGGGCCTCCGGAGCAGTACTTC. This gives the protein CASSLAAGGPPEQYF.

This chain uses TRBV5-1 with TRBJ1-2; 7 nucleotides match TRBD1. This CDR3 is built from 14 residues. The trim removed 4 bases at V and 2 bases at J, leaving 5 bases unmatched. From germline, CDR1 is SGHRS and CDR2 YFSETQ. The CDR3 DNA follows: TGCGCCAGCAGCATGGGACAGCCGAACTATGGCTACACCTTC. Translation: CASSMGQPNYGYTF.

This clone has only a few counts. This chain connects TRBV4-3 to TRBJ1-6, with 8 bases fitting TRBD1. CDR1 and CDR2 (germline): LGHNA, YSLEER. The ends lost 1 base at V and 5 bases at J; junction bases unmatched: 7. This CDR3 comprises 17 residues. CDR3 in DNA: TGCGCCAGCAGCCAAGCCCGCTGGACAGGGAATAATTCACCCCTCCACTTT. Its translation: CASSQARWTGNNSPLHF.

The rearrangement joins TRBV19 to TRBJ1-1; TRBD1 matches at 7 bases. The CDR3 is 13 residues long. Unmatched junction bases numbered 1, after V lost 6 bases and J lost 0 bases. Germline CDR1 is LNHDA and CDR2 is SQIVND (reference sequence). CDR3 in amino acids: CASRGGMNTEAFF. Here the CDR3 DNA reads TGTGCCAGTAGAGGGGGCATGAACACTGAAGCTTTCTTT.

This clone was seen a few times. The chain combines TRBV6-1 with TRBJ1-1, with 10 bases aligning to TRBD1. The CDR3 sequence is 15 residues long. The germline V gene has CDR1 MNHNS and CDR2 SASEGT. The V gene end was trimmed by 5 bases and the J gene end by 5 bases; junction bases not matched to a gene: 8. CDR3 sequence: CASSWDRGRGTEAFF. CDR3 nucleotide sequence: TGTGCCAGCAGTTGGGACAGGGGTAGGGGGACTGAAGCTTTCTTT.

This clone was observed a handful of times. This chain joins TRBV7-9 and TRBJ2-2, with TRBD2 as a possible D gene (5 bases). Germline lookup yields CDR1 SEHNR and CDR2 FQNEAQ (reference sequence). V was cut by 5 bases and J by 0 bases, with 7 bases left in between. This CDR3 has 14 residues. The CDR3 loop reads CASSEGSNTGELFF. CDR3 DNA: TGTGCCAGCAGCGAGGGCTCGAACACCGGGGAGCTGTTTTTT.

This clone has just a few counts. V gene TRBV5-1 combines with J gene TRBJ1-1; D is uncertain. Germline V gives CDR1 SGHRS, CDR2 YFSETQ. V was clipped by 0 bases and J by 10 bases, with 7 bases between them. The CDR3 is made up of 11 amino acids. The CDR3 DNA reads as TGCGCCAGCAGCTTGGAGGGAGTAGCTTTCTTT. This gives the protein CASSLEGVAFF.

CDR3 protein: CASSSAGTGFSEAFF. CDR3 DNA: TGTGCCAGCAGTTCCGCCGGGACAGGGTTCTCTGAAGCTTTCTTT. The genes are TRBV13 and TRBJ1-1; 9 bases are shared with TRBD1. V was pared by 6 bases and J by 6 bases, with 11 bases of the junction left unmatched. The CDR3 sequence is 15 residues long. The germline V gene encodes CDR1 PRHDT and CDR2 FYEKMQ (reference sequence).

Only a few counts were recorded for this clone. J is TRBJ2-3 and V is TRBV10-3; D call uncertain. Germline assignment: CDR1 ENHRY and CDR2 SYGVKD. The CDR3 sequence is 13 residues long. The germline V and J ends were trimmed by 0 bases and 6 bases, with 7 bases remaining between them. CDR3 protein: CAISESTGDTQYF. The DNA of the CDR3 is TGTGCCATCAGTGAGTCTACGGGTGATACGCAGTATTTT.

This chain uses TRBV5-1 with TRBJ1-2; D might be TRBD1 (6 bases). V was cut by 0 bases and J by 8 bases, with 14 bases left in between. Per germline, CDR1 SGHRS and CDR2 YFSETQ. The CDR3 runs 14 residues. The CDR3 here is CASSLASQGLGYTF. The CDR3 bases are TGCGCCAGCAGCTTGGCCTCACAGGGTCTGGGCTACACCTTC.

V and J are TRBV7-9 and TRBJ1-2; TRBD1 might be the D (6 bases). In germline, CDR1 is SEHNR, CDR2 FQNEAQ (reference sequence). V gave up 5 bases and J gave up 2 bases, with 9 bases separating them. The CDR3 is made up of 13 amino acids. The CDR3 bases are TGTGCCAGCAGCCTACAGGGAAACTATGGCTACACCTTC. Protein sequence: CASSLQGNYGYTF. The whole variable domain, filled in from reference TRBV7-9 and TRBJ1-2, reads DTGVSQNPRHKITKRGQNVTFRCDPISEHNRLYWYRQTLGQGPEFLTYFQNEAQLEKSRLLSDRFSAERPKGSFSTLEIQRTEQGDSAMYLCASSLQGNYGYTFGSGTRLTVV.